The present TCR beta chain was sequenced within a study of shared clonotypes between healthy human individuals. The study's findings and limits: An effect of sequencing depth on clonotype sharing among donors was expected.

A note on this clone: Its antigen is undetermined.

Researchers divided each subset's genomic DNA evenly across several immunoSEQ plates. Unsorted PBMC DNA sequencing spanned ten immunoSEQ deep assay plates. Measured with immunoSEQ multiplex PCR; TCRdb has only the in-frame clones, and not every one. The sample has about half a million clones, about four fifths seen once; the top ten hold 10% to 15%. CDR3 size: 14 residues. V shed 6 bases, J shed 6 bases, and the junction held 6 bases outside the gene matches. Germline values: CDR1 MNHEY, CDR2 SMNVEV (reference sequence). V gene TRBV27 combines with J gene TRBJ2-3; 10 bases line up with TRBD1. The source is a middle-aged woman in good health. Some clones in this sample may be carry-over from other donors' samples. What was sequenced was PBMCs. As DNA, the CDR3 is TGTGCCAGCAGCCTGACAGGGGGCATTGATACGCAGTATTTT. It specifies CASSLTGGIDTQYF.